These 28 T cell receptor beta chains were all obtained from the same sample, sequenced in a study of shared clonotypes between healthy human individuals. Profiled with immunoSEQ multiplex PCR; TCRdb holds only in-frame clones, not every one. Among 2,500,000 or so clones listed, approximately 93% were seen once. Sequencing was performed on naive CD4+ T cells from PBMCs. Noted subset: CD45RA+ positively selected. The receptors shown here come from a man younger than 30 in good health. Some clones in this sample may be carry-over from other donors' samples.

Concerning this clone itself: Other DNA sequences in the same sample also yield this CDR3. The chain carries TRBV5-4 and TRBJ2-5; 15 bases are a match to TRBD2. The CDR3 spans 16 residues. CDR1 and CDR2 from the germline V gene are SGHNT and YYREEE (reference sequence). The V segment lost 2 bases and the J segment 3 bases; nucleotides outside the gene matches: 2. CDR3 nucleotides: TGTGCCAGCAGCTTAGGACTAGCGGGAGGGGAAGAGACCCAGTACTTC. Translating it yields CASSLGLAGGEETQYF. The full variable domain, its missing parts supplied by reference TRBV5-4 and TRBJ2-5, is ETGVTQSPTHLIKTRGQQVTLRCSSQSGHNTVSWYQQALGQGPQFIFQYYREEENGRGNFPPRFSGLQFPNYSSELNVNALELDDSALYLCASSLGLAGGEETQYFGPGTRLLVL.

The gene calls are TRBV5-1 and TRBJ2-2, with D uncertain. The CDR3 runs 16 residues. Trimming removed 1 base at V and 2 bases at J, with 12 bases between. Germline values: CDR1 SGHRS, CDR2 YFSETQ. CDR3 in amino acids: CASSLMPAENTGELFF. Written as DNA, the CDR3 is TGCGCCAGCAGCTTGATGCCCGCAGAAAACACCGGGGAGCTGTTTTTT.

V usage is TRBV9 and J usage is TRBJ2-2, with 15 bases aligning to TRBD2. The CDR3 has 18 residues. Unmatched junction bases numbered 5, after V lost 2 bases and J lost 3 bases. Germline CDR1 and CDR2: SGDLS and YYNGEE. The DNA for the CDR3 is TGTGCCAGCAGCGTGGGACTAGCGGGAGGAAAGTACACCGGGGAGCTGTTTTTT. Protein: CASSVGLAGGKYTGELFF.

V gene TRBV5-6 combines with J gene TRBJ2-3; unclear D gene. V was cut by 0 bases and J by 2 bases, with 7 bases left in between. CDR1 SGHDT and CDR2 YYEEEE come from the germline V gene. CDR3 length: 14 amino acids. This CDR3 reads CASSLGVTTDTQYF. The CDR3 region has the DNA TGTGCCAGCAGCTTGGGTGTGACCACAGATACGCAGTATTTT.

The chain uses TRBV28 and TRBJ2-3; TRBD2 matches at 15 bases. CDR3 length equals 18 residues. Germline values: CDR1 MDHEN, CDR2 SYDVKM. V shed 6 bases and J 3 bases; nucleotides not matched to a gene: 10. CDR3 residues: CASRWTSGRARFTDTQYF. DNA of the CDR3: TGTGCCAGCAGATGGACTAGCGGGAGGGCCCGGTTTACAGATACGCAGTATTTT.

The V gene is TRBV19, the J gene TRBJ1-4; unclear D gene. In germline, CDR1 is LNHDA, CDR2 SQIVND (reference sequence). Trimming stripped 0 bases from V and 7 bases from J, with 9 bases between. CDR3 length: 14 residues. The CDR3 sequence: CASSIDHGGEKLFF. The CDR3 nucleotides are TGTGCCAGTAGTATAGATCACGGCGGTGAAAAACTGTTTTTT.

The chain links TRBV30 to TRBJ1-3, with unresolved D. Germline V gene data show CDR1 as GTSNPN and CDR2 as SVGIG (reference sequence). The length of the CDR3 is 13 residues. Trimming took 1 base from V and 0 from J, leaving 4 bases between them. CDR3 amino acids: CAWSEYSGNTIYF. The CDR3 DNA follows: TGTGCCTGGAGTGAGTACTCTGGAAACACCATATATTTT. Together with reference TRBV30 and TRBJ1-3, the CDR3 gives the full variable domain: SQTIHQWPATLVQPVGSPLSLECTVEGTSNPNLYWYRQAAGRGLQLLFYSVGIGQISSEVPQNLSASRPQDRQFILSSKKLLLSDSGFYLCAWSEYSGNTIYFGEGSWLTVV.

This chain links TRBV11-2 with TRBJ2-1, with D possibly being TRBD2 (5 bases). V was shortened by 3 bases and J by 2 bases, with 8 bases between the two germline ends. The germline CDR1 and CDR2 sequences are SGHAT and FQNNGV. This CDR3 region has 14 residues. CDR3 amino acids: CASSFGLTYNEQFF. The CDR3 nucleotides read TGTGCCAGCAGCTTCGGACTGACCTACAATGAGCAGTTCTTC.

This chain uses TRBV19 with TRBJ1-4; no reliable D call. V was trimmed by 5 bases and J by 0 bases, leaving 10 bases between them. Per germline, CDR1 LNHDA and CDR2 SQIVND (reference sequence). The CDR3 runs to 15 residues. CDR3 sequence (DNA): TGTGCCAGTAGTCTCGGAAGGACAACTAATGAAAAACTGTTTTTT. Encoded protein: CASSLGRTTNEKLFF.

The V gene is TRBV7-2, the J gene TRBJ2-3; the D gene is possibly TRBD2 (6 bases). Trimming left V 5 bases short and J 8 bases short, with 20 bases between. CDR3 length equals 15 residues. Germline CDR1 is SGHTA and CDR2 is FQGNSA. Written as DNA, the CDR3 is TGTGCCAGCAGCGTTACGGGGGACCGGTTCGGTACGCAGTATTTT. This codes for CASSVTGDRFGTQYF.

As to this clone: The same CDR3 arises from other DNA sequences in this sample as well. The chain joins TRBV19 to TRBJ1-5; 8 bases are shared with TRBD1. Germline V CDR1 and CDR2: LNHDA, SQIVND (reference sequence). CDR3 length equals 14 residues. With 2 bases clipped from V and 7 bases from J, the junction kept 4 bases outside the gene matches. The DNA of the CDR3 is TGTGCCAGTAGTATATCAACAGGGGGACAGCCCCAGCATTTT. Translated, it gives CASSISTGGQPQHF. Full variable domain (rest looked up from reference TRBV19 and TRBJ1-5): DGGITQSPKYLFRKEGQNVTLSCEQNLNHDAMYWYRQDPGQGLRLIYYSQIVNDFQKGDIAEGYSVSREKKESFPLTVTSAQKNPTAFYLCASSISTGGQPQHFGDGTRLSIL.

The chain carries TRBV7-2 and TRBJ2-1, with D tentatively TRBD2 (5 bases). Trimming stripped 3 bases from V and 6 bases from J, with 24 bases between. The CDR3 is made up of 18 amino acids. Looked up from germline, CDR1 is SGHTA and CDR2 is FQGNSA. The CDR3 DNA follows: TGTGCCAGCAGCTTTTTGAAGCTAGCACTTCCCCCAGGCAATGAGCAGTTCTTC. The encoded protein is CASSFLKLALPPGNEQFF.

CDR3 coding DNA: TGTGCCGGGAAGAGCGCAGATACGCAGTATTTT. Residues: CAGKSADTQYF. The chain employs TRBV28 and TRBJ2-3; D is unclear. V shed 11 bases and J shed 4 bases, with 10 bases lying between them. The length of the CDR3 is 11 residues. Germline V CDR1 and CDR2: MDHEN, SYDVKM.

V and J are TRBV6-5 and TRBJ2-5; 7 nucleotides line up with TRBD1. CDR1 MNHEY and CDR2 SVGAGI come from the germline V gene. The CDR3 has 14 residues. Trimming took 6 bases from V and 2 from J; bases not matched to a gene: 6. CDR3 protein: CASSQWTGQETQYF. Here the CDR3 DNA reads TGTGCCAGCAGCCAGTGGACAGGTCAAGAGACCCAGTACTTC.

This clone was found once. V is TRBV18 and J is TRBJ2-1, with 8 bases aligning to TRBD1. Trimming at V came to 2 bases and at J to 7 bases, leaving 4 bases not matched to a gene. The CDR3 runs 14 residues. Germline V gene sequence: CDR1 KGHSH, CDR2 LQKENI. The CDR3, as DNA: TGTGCCAGCTCACCATCCACAGGGGGGAATGAGCAGTTCTTC. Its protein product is CASSPSTGGNEQFF.

The CDR3 loop reads CASRDSIEKLFF. The CDR3 DNA reads TGTGCCAGTAGAGACTCCATTGAAAAACTGTTTTTT. The chain has TRBV2 and TRBJ1-4; D is uncertain. This CDR3 spans 12 amino acids. Germline V lookup: CDR1 SNHLY, CDR2 FYNNEI. Trimming shortened V by 9 bases and J by 7 bases, and 12 bases separated the two germline ends.

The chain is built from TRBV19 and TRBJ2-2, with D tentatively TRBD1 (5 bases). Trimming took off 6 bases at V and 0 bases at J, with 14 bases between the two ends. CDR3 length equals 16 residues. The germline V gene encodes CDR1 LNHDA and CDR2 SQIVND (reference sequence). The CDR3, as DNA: TGTGCCAGTAGCCCACGCAGGGTACCGAACACCGGGGAGCTGTTTTTT. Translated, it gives CASSPRRVPNTGELFF. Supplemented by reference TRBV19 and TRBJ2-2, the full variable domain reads DGGITQSPKYLFRKEGQNVTLSCEQNLNHDAMYWYRQDPGQGLRLIYYSQIVNDFQKGDIAEGYSVSREKKESFPLTVTSAQKNPTAFYLCASSPRRVPNTGELFFGEGSRLTVL.

The CDR3 sequence is CASVYQETQYF. The CDR3 nucleotides read TGTGCCAGCGTGTACCAAGAGACCCAGTACTTC. The chain uses TRBV2 and TRBJ2-5; D unresolved. The ends were cut back, 8 bases at V and 0 bases at J, with 4 bases in the middle. The CDR3 loop spans 11 amino acids. CDR1 is SNHLY and CDR2 is FYNNEI in the germline V gene.

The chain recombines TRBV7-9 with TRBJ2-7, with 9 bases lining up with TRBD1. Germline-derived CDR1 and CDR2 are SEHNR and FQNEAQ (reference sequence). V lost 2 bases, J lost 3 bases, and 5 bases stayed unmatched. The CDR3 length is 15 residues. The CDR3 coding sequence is TGTGCCAGCAGCTTAACAGGGACAGGGCTCTACGAGCAGTACTTC. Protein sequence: CASSLTGTGLYEQYF.

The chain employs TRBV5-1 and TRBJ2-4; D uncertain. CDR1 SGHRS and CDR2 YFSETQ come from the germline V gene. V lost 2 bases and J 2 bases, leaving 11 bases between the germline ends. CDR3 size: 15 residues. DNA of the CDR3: TGCGCCAGCAGCTTACTGATTGGTTCCAAAAACATTCAGTACTTC. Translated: CASSLLIGSKNIQYF.

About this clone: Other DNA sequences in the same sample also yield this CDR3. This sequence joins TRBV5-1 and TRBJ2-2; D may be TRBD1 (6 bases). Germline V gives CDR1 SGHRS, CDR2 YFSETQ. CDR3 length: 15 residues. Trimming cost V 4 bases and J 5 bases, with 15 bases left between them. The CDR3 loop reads CASSLDRPSTGELFF. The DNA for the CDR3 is TGCGCCAGCAGCCTCGACAGGCCTTCGACCGGGGAGCTGTTTTTT.

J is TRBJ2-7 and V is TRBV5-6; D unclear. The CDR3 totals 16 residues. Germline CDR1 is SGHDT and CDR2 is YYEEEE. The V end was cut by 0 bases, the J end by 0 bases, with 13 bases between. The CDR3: CASSLAGKPSSYEQYF. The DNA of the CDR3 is TGTGCCAGCAGCTTGGCCGGCAAGCCCAGCTCCTACGAGCAGTACTTC.

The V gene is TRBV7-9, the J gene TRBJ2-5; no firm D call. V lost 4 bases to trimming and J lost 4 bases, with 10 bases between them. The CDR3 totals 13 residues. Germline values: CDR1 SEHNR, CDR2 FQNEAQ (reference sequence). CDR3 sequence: CASSYLHRETQYF. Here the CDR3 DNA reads TGTGCCAGCAGCTATTTACATAGAGAGACCCAGTACTTC.

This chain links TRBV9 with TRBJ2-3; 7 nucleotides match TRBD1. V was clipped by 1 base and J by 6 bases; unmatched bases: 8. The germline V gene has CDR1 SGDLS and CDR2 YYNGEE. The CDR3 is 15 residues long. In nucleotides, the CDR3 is TGTGCCAGCAGCGTATCTATAGGGGGCGTTGATACGCAGTATTTT. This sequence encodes CASSVSIGGVDTQYF.

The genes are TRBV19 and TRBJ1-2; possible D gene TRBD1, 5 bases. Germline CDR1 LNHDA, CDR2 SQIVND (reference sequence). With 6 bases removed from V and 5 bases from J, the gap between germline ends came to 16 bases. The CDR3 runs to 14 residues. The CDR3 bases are TGTGCCAGTAGAGGAGAAGGGGCTGGGTATGGCTACACCTTC. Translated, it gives CASRGEGAGYGYTF. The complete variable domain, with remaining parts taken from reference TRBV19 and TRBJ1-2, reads DGGITQSPKYLFRKEGQNVTLSCEQNLNHDAMYWYRQDPGQGLRLIYYSQIVNDFQKGDIAEGYSVSREKKESFPLTVTSAQKNPTAFYLCASRGEGAGYGYTFGSGTRLTVV.

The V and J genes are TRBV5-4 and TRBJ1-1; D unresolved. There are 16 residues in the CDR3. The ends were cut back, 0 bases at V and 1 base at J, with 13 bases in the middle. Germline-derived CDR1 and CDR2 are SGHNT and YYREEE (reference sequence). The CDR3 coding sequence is TGTGCCAGCAGCTTGGCGTCCTATCCCCCGAACACTGAAGCTTTCTTT. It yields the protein CASSLASYPPNTEAFF.

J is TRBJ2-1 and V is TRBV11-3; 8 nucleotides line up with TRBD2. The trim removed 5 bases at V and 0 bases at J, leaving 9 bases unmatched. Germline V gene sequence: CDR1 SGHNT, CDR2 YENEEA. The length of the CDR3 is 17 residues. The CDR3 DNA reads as TGTGCCAGCAGCCCGCGGACTAGCTCTAGCTCCTACAATGAGCAGTTCTTC. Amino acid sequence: CASSPRTSSSSYNEQFF.

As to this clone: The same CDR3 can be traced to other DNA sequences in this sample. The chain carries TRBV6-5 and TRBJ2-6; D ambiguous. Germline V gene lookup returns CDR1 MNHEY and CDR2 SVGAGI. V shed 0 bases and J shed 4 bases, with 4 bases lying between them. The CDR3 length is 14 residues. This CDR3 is CASSYSSGANVLTF. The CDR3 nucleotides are TGTGCCAGCAGTTACTCCTCCGGGGCCAACGTCCTGACTTTC.